This record covers a single TCR beta chain. What it binds is not known. This sample is part of a study of T cell responses to AZD1222 COVID-19 vaccine. Study observations and caveats: Baseline seropositives among AZD1222 recipients totaled only 5 to 7.

Only in-frame clones appear in the TCRdb table, and some are missing; sequencing was by immunoSEQ multiplex PCR. The top ten clones hold roughly 12% of a sample with around 130,000 clones, 86% of them seen once. The CDR3 is 13 amino acids. V trimming: 5 bases; J trimming: 9 bases; junction bases outside the gene matches: 9. Germline CDR1 is LNHDA and CDR2 is SQIVND (reference sequence). The V and J genes are TRBV19 and TRBJ1-2; TRBD1 matches 7 bases. This TCR derives from an adult in good health. The sequencing here drew on peripheral blood, taken on day 0 of AZD1222 vaccination. In nucleotides, the CDR3 is TGTGCCAGTAGTTTAACGGGACAGACGAGCTACACCTTC. Protein sequence: CASSLTGQTSYTF.